This entry features one T cell receptor beta chain sequence. These data originate in a study of graft-versus-host responses after intestinal transplantation. Turning to the study itself: Transplants were multivisceral, liver-intestinal, or isolated intestinal. For two to four years after anti-thymocyte globulin induction, all recipients took tacrolimus and steroids.

A sort after the reaction isolated proliferating CFSE-low CD3+CD4+ and CD3+CD8+ responders. Data came from immunoSEQ multiplex PCR; TCRdb stores just in-frame clones and leaves some out. Altogether tens of thousands of clones are present, over 35% being singletons, with the ten largest covering 0.88%. Germline CDR1 reads MNHNS; CDR2 reads SASEGT. V shed 6 bases, J shed 1 base, and the junction held 2 bases outside the gene matches. The CDR3 totals 14 residues. The chain joins TRBV6-1 to TRBJ2-5, with 10 bases aligning to TRBD2. This clonotype originated in a human patient who received an intestinal transplant. This specimen consisted of alloreactive CD4+ T cells from a mixed lymphocyte reaction culture, obtained before intestinal transplant. Documented subset: CFSE-low proliferating T cells sorted from roughly 6-day pre-transplant mixed lymphocyte reaction (GvH or HvG direction). This CDR3 is CASRIAGGQETQYF. CDR3 in DNA: TGTGCCAGCAGAATAGCGGGGGGCCAAGAGACCCAGTACTTC.